These 15 T cell receptor beta chains originate from one sample sequenced in a study of shared clonotypes between healthy human individuals. Repertoires were generated with immunoSEQ multiplex PCR, while TCRdb's copy carries only in-frame clones and drops some. Here the sample spans about 1.5 million clones, around 97% being singletons. Sample: naive CD4+ T cells sorted from blood. This sample's subset: CD45RA+ positively selected. Source of these receptors: a young man in good health.

V and J are TRBV11-2 and TRBJ2-4, with TRBD2 identical over 8 bases. The CDR3 has 18 amino acids. The ends lost 1 base at V and 4 bases at J; junction bases unmatched: 12. Germline V gene sequence: CDR1 SGHAT, CDR2 FQNNGV. CDR3 loop: CASSLVRGGRGEKNIQYF. CDR3 nucleotides: TGTGCCAGCAGCTTAGTTCGGGGAGGGCGGGGGGAGAAAAACATTCAGTACTTC.

The V gene is TRBV5-5, the J gene TRBJ2-7; TRBD1 matches 8 bases. There are 14 residues in the CDR3. Germline V CDR1 and CDR2: SGHKS, YYEKEE (reference sequence). V lost 3 bases to trimming and J lost 6 bases; unmatched junction nucleotides: 8. The CDR3 sequence is CASSWVGQGGEQYF. Here the CDR3 DNA reads TGTGCCAGCAGCTGGGTCGGACAGGGAGGCGAGCAGTACTTC. Drawing the rest from reference TRBV5-5 and TRBJ2-7, the complete variable domain is DAGVTQSPTHLIKTRGQQVTLRCSPISGHKSVSWYQQVLGQGPQFIFQYYEKEERGRGNFPDRFSARQFPNYSSELNVNALLLGDSALYLCASSWVGQGGEQYFGPGTRLTVT.

The rearrangement links TRBV7-2 to TRBJ2-4; D remains unclear. The germline V and J ends were trimmed by 5 bases and 4 bases, with 18 bases remaining between them. CDR3 length equals 16 residues. The germline V gene encodes CDR1 SGHTA and CDR2 FQGNSA. Here the CDR3 DNA reads TGTGCCAGCAGCCCTAAATGGCGGACGGAAAAAAACATTCAGTACTTC. This sequence encodes CASSPKWRTEKNIQYF.

The chain links TRBV5-4 to TRBJ2-1; 8 positions agree with TRBD2. V gave up 2 bases and J gave up 5 bases; unmatched junction bases: 6. CDR3 length: 15 residues. Germline assignment: CDR1 SGHNT and CDR2 YYREEE (reference sequence). CDR3 coding DNA: TGTGCCAGCAGCTTCATATACGGGAGGGACAATGAGCAGTTCTTC. Residues: CASSFIYGRDNEQFF.

The chain carries TRBV5-1 and TRBJ2-2; D might be TRBD2 (6 bases). Per germline, CDR1 SGHRS and CDR2 YFSETQ. The CDR3 has 16 residues. V lost 1 base, J lost 4 bases, and 14 bases lay in between. CDR3 sequence reads: CASSLSTQGGTGELFF. In nucleotides, the CDR3 is TGCGCCAGCAGCTTGTCCACGCAGGGAGGCACCGGGGAGCTGTTTTTT.

The chain carries TRBV4-2 and TRBJ2-3; D is unresolved. CDR1 LGHNA and CDR2 YNFKEQ come from the germline V gene. The CDR3 loop spans 13 amino acids. The V gene lost 1 base and the J gene lost 3 bases, with 5 bases spanning the gap. The CDR3 loop is CASSQGATDTQYF. CDR3 bases: TGTGCCAGCAGCCAAGGGGCAACAGATACGCAGTATTTT.

This clone was picked up one time. The rearrangement links TRBV10-3 to TRBJ2-2; the D gene is possibly TRBD1 (6 bases). Germline assignment: CDR1 ENHRY and CDR2 SYGVKD. Trimming shortened V by 4 bases and J by 7 bases, and 10 bases separated the two germline ends. The CDR3 has 13 amino acids. As DNA, the CDR3 is TGTGCCATCAGTGTCCTAGGGGGCGGGGAGCTGTTTTTT. This sequence encodes CAISVLGGGELFF.

The J gene is TRBJ1-5, the V gene TRBV27; 7 bases agree with TRBD1. The CDR3 sequence is 19 residues long. Germline loops: CDR1 MNHEY, CDR2 SMNVEV (reference sequence). The junction had 17 bases not matched to a gene; V was cut back by 6 bases and J by 0 bases. Written as DNA, the CDR3 is TGTGCCAGCAGATCCATAAGCGGGACAGAACTCAATAGCAATCAGCCCCAGCATTTT. As protein: CASRSISGTELNSNQPQHF.

The gene calls are TRBV5-4 and TRBJ2-3, with 8 bases matching TRBD1. CDR1 is SGHNT and CDR2 is YYREEE in the germline V gene (reference sequence). V shed 4 bases, J shed 3 bases, and the junction held 7 bases outside the gene matches. The CDR3 spans 15 residues. CDR3 protein: CASSRRTGSTDTQYF. The CDR3, as DNA: TGTGCCAGCAGCCGTAGGACAGGGTCTACAGATACGCAGTATTTT.

V gene TRBV29-1 combines with J gene TRBJ2-5; 10 nucleotides agree with TRBD2. This CDR3 has 12 residues. J lost 4 bases, V lost 5 bases, and 1 base had no gene match. Germline CDR1 and CDR2: SQVTM and ANQGSEA. The CDR3 sequence: CSVLAGAETQYF. The DNA of the CDR3 is TGCAGCGTTCTAGCGGGAGCAGAGACCCAGTACTTC.

V and J are TRBV7-9 and TRBJ2-3, with D hard to call. This CDR3 is 14 amino acids long. The germline V gene encodes CDR1 SEHNR and CDR2 FQNEAQ (reference sequence). Deletions cut 5 bases from V and 2 bases from J, with 11 bases between. The CDR3 DNA reads TGTGCCAGCAGCCCTCGACTCCTCACAGATACGCAGTATTTT. Residues: CASSPRLLTDTQYF. The full variable domain, its missing parts supplied by reference TRBV7-9 and TRBJ2-3, is DTGVSQNPRHKITKRGQNVTFRCDPISEHNRLYWYRQTLGQGPEFLTYFQNEAQLEKSRLLSDRFSAERPKGSFSTLEIQRTEQGDSAMYLCASSPRLLTDTQYFGPGTRLTVL.

This clone was detected once. The sample has other DNA sequences that encode this CDR3 too. The chain joins TRBV29-1 to TRBJ2-7; no clear D. The germline gives CDR1 SQVTM, CDR2 ANQGSEA. V lost 4 bases and J 1 base, leaving 5 bases between the germline ends. This CDR3 is 11 amino acids long. CDR3 coding DNA: TGCAGCGTTGGCGAGTCCTACGAGCAGTACTTC. This gives the protein CSVGESYEQYF.

The gene calls are TRBV28 and TRBJ2-1, with 10 bases aligning to TRBD2. This CDR3 is 15 amino acids long. V was pared by 6 bases and J by 5 bases, with 7 bases of the junction left unmatched. Germline V gene data show CDR1 as MDHEN and CDR2 as SYDVKM. The CDR3 region has the DNA TGTGCCAGCAGCGCTAGCGGGAGTTCTGACAATGAGCAGTTCTTC. Its protein is CASSASGSSDNEQFF.

The CDR3 region has the DNA TGTGCCAGCAGCGTATCTTGGGGGGGGAATCAGCCCCAGCATTTT. The encoded protein is CASSVSWGGNQPQHF. The V gene is TRBV9, the J gene TRBJ1-5; the D gene is possibly TRBD1 (5 bases). Germline V gives CDR1 SGDLS, CDR2 YYNGEE. This CDR3 has 15 residues. Trimming took off 1 base at V and 4 bases at J, with 12 bases between the two ends.

This chain uses TRBV27 with TRBJ2-7; TRBD2 might be the D (5 bases). Germline-derived CDR1 and CDR2 are MNHEY and SMNVEV (reference sequence). The CDR3 is made up of 17 amino acids. V lost 3 bases to trimming and J lost 3 bases, with 21 bases between them. CDR3 DNA sequence: TGTGCCAGCAGTTTTTCCGGGCTTCCCGGGGTTGGCTACGAGCAGTACTTC. Protein product: CASSFSGLPGVGYEQYF.